One and the same sample provided the 25 T cell receptor beta chains below, sequenced in a study of regulatory T cells in long-lasting Graves disease. Arm-PCR of CDR3 regions and iRepertoire HTBI primers were used to build TCR beta libraries. TCRdb reanalysed the multiplex PCR reads using MiXCR and keeps one entry per CDR3 protein. This sample yields 300,000 to 400,000 distinct CDR3 sequences, of which around 17% are seen a single time; 25% to 30% belongs to the top ten. Time point of the sample: newly diagnosed GD, antithyroid drugs for less than 3 months. The TCR library was made from RNA that had been extracted from PBMCs in TRIzol. These data also featured in a second study, about T cells in Graves' hyperthyroidism and ophthalmopathy.

Sequencing was performed on peripheral blood mononuclear cells (PBMCs), taken at new diagnosis, from a patient treated with antithyroid drugs. Receptors originate from a man aged 35 to 55 with Graves disease.

The gene calls are TRBV2 and TRBJ2-7; 9 bases line up with TRBD2. Germline CDR1 is SNHLY and CDR2 is FYNNEI. Germline trimming cut 2 bases from V and 2 bases from J; bases unmatched to any gene: 7. The CDR3 is made up of 16 amino acids. The CDR3 DNA reads TGTGCCAGCAGTGAATTCTATGCGGGAGGGACCTACGAGCAGTACTTC. It encodes CASSEFYAGGTYEQYF.

The DNA for the CDR3 is TGTGCCAGCAGCCCTCGGGGGGCGGCGGATTCACCCCTCCACTTT. Amino acid sequence: CASSPRGAADSPLHF. The genes are TRBV11-2 and TRBJ1-6; D is perhaps TRBD1 (6 bases). From germline, CDR1 is SGHAT and CDR2 FQNNGV. The V and J ends lost 5 bases and 8 bases respectively, with 16 bases between them. CDR3 length: 15 amino acids. Full variable domain (missing parts from reference TRBV11-2 and TRBJ1-6): EAGVAQSPRYKIIEKRQSVAFWCNPISGHATLYWYQQILGQGPKLLIQFQNNGVVDDSQLPKDRFSAERLKGVDSTLKIQPAKLEDSAVYLCASSPRGAADSPLHFGNGTRLTVT.

This clonotype was detected ten times or more. V gene TRBV6-1 combines with J gene TRBJ2-7; no reliable D call. V was cut by 5 bases and J by 5 bases, with 19 bases left in between. The germline gives CDR1 MNHNS, CDR2 SASEGT. The CDR3 covers 15 residues. The CDR3 here is CASSRLLGPPNEQYF. CDR3 sequence (DNA): TGTGCCAGCAGTCGCCTGTTGGGCCCTCCCAACGAGCAGTACTTC.

The gene calls are TRBV4-1 and TRBJ1-2; 11 positions match TRBD1. This CDR3 is built from 24 residues. The germline CDR1 and CDR2 sequences are MGHRA and YSYEKL. After removal of 6 bases from V and 1 base from J, the junction contained 31 bases not matched to a gene. The CDR3 region is CASRPLQTPGQGGSRGRDNYGYTF. In DNA form, the CDR3 reads TGCGCCAGCAGACCACTACAAACCCCGGGACAGGGGGGTTCGAGAGGCAGAGATAACTATGGCTACACCTTC.

This clonotype was detected many times. The V and J genes are TRBV2 and TRBJ2-3; D is unclear. CDR1 SNHLY and CDR2 FYNNEI come from the germline V gene. The germline V and J ends were trimmed by 1 base and 5 bases, with 7 bases remaining between them. CDR3 size: 13 residues. In DNA, the CDR3 is TGTGCCAGCAGTGAAGGGCGGTTAGATACGCAGTATTTT. As protein: CASSEGRLDTQYF. Using reference TRBV2 and TRBJ2-3 for the parts outside the CDR3, the full variable domain is EPEVTQTPSHQVTQMGQEVILRCVPISNHLYFYWYRQILGQKVEFLVSFYNNEISEKSEIFDDQFSVERPDGSNFTLKIRSTKLEDSAMYFCASSEGRLDTQYFGPGTRLTVL.

This clonotype was seen at least ten times. The V and J genes are TRBV18 and TRBJ2-5; tentative D call: TRBD1 (8 bases). V dropped 6 bases and J dropped 2 bases, with 19 bases sitting between them. This CDR3 contains 16 residues. Germline-derived CDR1 and CDR2 are KGHSH and LQKENI. The CDR3 DNA reads as TGTGCCAGCTCGCCCCGTAACAGGGGGGGGCAAGAGACCCAGTACTTC. Translation: CASSPRNRGGQETQYF. Full variable domain (outside the CDR3, taken from reference TRBV18 and TRBJ2-5): NAGVMQNPRHLVRRRGQEARLRCSPMKGHSHVYWYRQLPEEGLKFMVYLQKENIIDESGMPKERFSAEFPKEGPSILRIQQVVRGDSAAYFCASSPRNRGGQETQYFGPGTRLLVL.

This clonotype has just a few counts. This sequence joins TRBV7-2 and TRBJ1-5; 8 bases match TRBD1. Trimming removed 3 bases from V and 7 bases from J; junction bases left unmatched: 8. The CDR3 consists of 15 residues. CDR1 is SGHTA, CDR2 FQGNSA, per germline. CDR3 coding DNA: TGTGCCAGCAGCTTCTGGACAGGGCGAGACCAGCCCCAGCATTTT. The encoded protein is CASSFWTGRDQPQHF.

V gene TRBV11-3 combines with J gene TRBJ2-3, with 13 bases fitting TRBD2. This CDR3 region has 17 residues. V lost 4 bases and J lost 6; bases outside the gene matches: 10. Germline CDR1 SGHNT, CDR2 YENEEA. In DNA form, the CDR3 reads TGTGCCAGCAGCTCGGGGACTAGCGGGGCCTCGGGCGATACGCAGTATTTT. Its protein product is CASSSGTSGASGDTQYF.

This clonotype was recorded many times. The chain has TRBV24-1 and TRBJ2-1; 12 nucleotides agree with TRBD2. The CDR3 extends over 15 amino acids. V lost 9 bases, J lost 2 bases, and 4 bases stayed unmatched. Germline CDR1 and CDR2: KGHDR and SFDVKD. The CDR3 nucleotides are TGTGCCACCTCAAGGACTAGCGGGGCCTACAATGAGCAGTTCTTC. Translated, it gives CATSRTSGAYNEQFF.

This clonotype was seen repeatedly, ten times or more. The chain couples TRBV20-1 to TRBJ2-5, with a tentative D call TRBD1 (6 bases). From germline, CDR1 is DFQATT and CDR2 SNEGSKA (reference sequence). Trimming removed 3 bases at V and 1 base at J, with 12 bases between. This CDR3 is built from 14 residues. CDR3: CSARDSSLQETQYF. The CDR3, as DNA: TGCAGTGCTAGGGACAGTTCTCTCCAAGAGACCCAGTACTTC.

This clonotype was observed many times. This chain uses TRBV24-1 with TRBJ2-1; TRBD1 aligns across 8 bases. Germline V gene lookup returns CDR1 KGHDR and CDR2 SFDVKD. V shed 4 bases and J 5 bases; nucleotides not matched to a gene: 3. This CDR3 contains 14 residues. CDR3 DNA sequence: TGTGCCACCAGTGAAACAGGGGGGAACAATGAGCAGTTCTTC. It encodes CATSETGGNNEQFF.

In its sample, this clonotype was seen many times. The chain is built from TRBV29-1 and TRBJ2-3, with D possibly TRBD2 on 6 matching bases. This CDR3 has 14 residues. The germline gives CDR1 SQVTM, CDR2 ANQGSEA. Trimming stripped 4 bases from V and 0 bases from J, with 11 bases between. CDR3: CSVGREQSTDTQYF. The CDR3 region has the DNA TGCAGCGTTGGGAGGGAACAAAGCACAGATACGCAGTATTTT.

This clonotype showed up many times. The chain combines TRBV11-2 with TRBJ1-3; D unresolved. The CDR3 contains 14 residues. The V end lost 2 bases, the J end lost 8 bases, and 13 bases lay between the germline ends. Germline CDR1 and CDR2: SGHAT and FQNNGV. The CDR3 region is CASSLMRAVDTIYF. CDR3 coding DNA: TGTGCCAGCAGCTTAATGAGGGCGGTGGACACCATATATTTT.

For this clonotype: This may be a read error, as it is one base from a much larger clone. V gene TRBV2 combines with J gene TRBJ2-2, with 8 bases aligning to TRBD1. The CDR3 spans 13 residues. CDR1 is SNHLY and CDR2 is FYNNEI in the germline V gene. The CDR3 bases are TGTGCCGGCAGGGGGACAGGTCGCGGGGAGCTGTTTTTT. Residues: CAGRGTGRGELFF.

This clonotype has a count of ten or more. This chain uses TRBV5-6 with TRBJ2-1; possible D gene TRBD1, 6 bases. Per germline, CDR1 SGHDT and CDR2 YYEEEE. V was pared by 4 bases and J by 4 bases, with 9 bases between. The CDR3 covers 13 residues. In nucleotides, the CDR3 is TGTGCCAGCAGCGGGACAAATTACAATGAGCAGTTCTTC. Translation: CASSGTNYNEQFF. Full variable domain (outside the CDR3, taken from reference TRBV5-6 and TRBJ2-1): DAGVTQSPTHLIKTRGQQVTLRCSPKSGHDTVSWYQQALGQGPQFIFQYYEEEERQRGNFPDRFSGHQFPNYSSELNVNALLLGDSALYLCASSGTNYNEQFFGPGTRLTVL.

Ten or more counts support this clonotype. The rearrangement uses TRBV7-2 and TRBJ2-6; maybe TRBD2 (6 bases). CDR3 length equals 16 residues. CDR1 is SGHTA and CDR2 is FQGNSA in the germline V gene. The V and J ends lost 5 bases and 1 base respectively, with 12 bases between them. CDR3 sequence reads: CASSPIGGSGANVLTF. The CDR3 nucleotides read TGTGCCAGCAGCCCGATTGGGGGGTCTGGGGCCAACGTCCTGACTTTC.

There are a few counts of this clonotype. V gene TRBV4-1 combines with J gene TRBJ2-7, with TRBD1 matching 9 bases. CDR1 and CDR2 from the germline V gene are MGHRA and YSYEKL. J was trimmed by 9 bases and V by 4 bases; bases with no gene match: 22. This CDR3 is built from 18 residues. CDR3 coding DNA: TGCGCCAGCAGCCGGACCATCCTACGGGACAGGGTTGTTAAGGGGCAGTACTTC. Protein sequence: CASSRTILRDRVVKGQYF.

This clonotype was observed at least ten times. The chain links TRBV24-1 to TRBJ2-1; D possibly matches TRBD1 or TRBD2 (6 bases each). V was clipped by 2 bases and J by 2 bases, with 12 bases between them. This CDR3 is built from 16 residues. Germline CDR1 reads KGHDR; CDR2 reads SFDVKD. Written as DNA, the CDR3 is TGTGCCACCAGTGATTCCGGGGGCGGCGCCTACAATGAGCAGTTCTTC. It is translated as CATSDSGGGAYNEQFF.

This clonotype was seen many times. The chain links TRBV10-2 to TRBJ2-7; the match to TRBD1 covers 8 bases. The CDR3 is 13 amino acids. After removal of 10 bases from V and 6 bases from J, the junction contained 11 bases not matched to a gene. The germline CDR1 and CDR2 sequences are WSHSY and SAAADI. This CDR3 is CATEGTGGSEQYF. The CDR3 nucleotides are TGCGCCACCGAGGGTACAGGGGGAAGCGAGCAGTACTTC.

The chain recombines TRBV20-1 with TRBJ2-3; possibly TRBD1 for D (6 bases). CDR1 is DFQATT and CDR2 is SNEGSKA in the germline V gene (reference sequence). Trimming left V 4 bases short and J 2 bases short, with 16 bases between. This CDR3 is 15 amino acids long. The CDR3 DNA reads as TGCAGTGCTAACTCCGGGACACACAACACAGATACGCAGTATTTT. Its translation: CSANSGTHNTDTQYF.

As for this clonotype: It is likely a read error, because the conserved phenylalanine at the end of the CDR3 is missing. The chain links TRBV20-1 to TRBJ2-1, with TRBD2 matching over 9 bases. The end of the DNA is better explained by TRBJ2-5, so the J call may be wrong. Germline CDR1 DFQATT, CDR2 SNEGSKA (reference sequence). The CDR3 covers 14 residues. CDR3 DNA: TGCAGTGCTATGCGGGGGGGCCCAGAAGAGACCCAGTACCTC. Translation gives CSAMRGGPEETQYL.

This clonotype was picked up many times. The CDR3 region has the DNA TGTGCCAGCAGACAACCGGGCCGCAACACCGGGGAGCTGTTTTTT. This encodes CASRQPGRNTGELFF. The V gene is TRBV6-1, the J gene TRBJ2-2; D ambiguous. Per the germline V gene, CDR1 is MNHNS and CDR2 is SASEGT. V was cut by 6 bases and J by 2 bases, with 13 bases left in between. This CDR3 spans 15 amino acids.

In this sample, this clonotype turned up many times. The chain is built from TRBV6-9 and TRBJ2-1; 7 nucleotides align to TRBD2. Losses at the gene ends were 3 bases for V and 4 bases for J; bases not matched to a gene: 9. Germline lookup yields CDR1 MNHGY and CDR2 SVAAGI. The length of the CDR3 is 16 residues. The CDR3 sequence: CASSYSGTITYNEQFF. The CDR3 region has the DNA TGTGCCAGCAGTTACTCCGGGACTATAACGTACAATGAGCAGTTCTTC.

V usage is TRBV18 and J usage is TRBJ2-2; D perhaps matches TRBD1 (5 bases). From germline, CDR1 is KGHSH and CDR2 LQKENI. The V end was cut by 5 bases, the J end by 1 base, with 11 bases between. The CDR3 extends over 15 amino acids. CDR3 loop: CASSNRTRNTGELFF. CDR3 bases: TGTGCCAGCTCAAACAGGACAAGGAACACCGGGGAGCTGTTTTTT. Together with reference TRBV18 and TRBJ2-2, the CDR3 gives the full variable domain: NAGVMQNPRHLVRRRGQEARLRCSPMKGHSHVYWYRQLPEEGLKFMVYLQKENIIDESGMPKERFSAEFPKEGPSILRIQQVVRGDSAAYFCASSNRTRNTGELFFGEGSRLTVL.

In the case of this clonotype: A much larger clone is a single base away; this may be a read error. The chain uses TRBV20-1 and TRBJ2-3; D assignment may be TRBD1 or TRBD2 (5 bases each). The ends were cut back, 1 base at V and 1 base at J, with 6 bases in the middle. The CDR3 runs 13 residues. The germline V gene encodes CDR1 DFQATT and CDR2 SNEGSKA (reference sequence). CDR3 region: CSARAGRTDTQYF. For the CDR3, the DNA is TGCAGTGCTAGAGCGGGGCGCACAGATACGCAGTATTTT.